This T cell receptor beta chain was retrieved from a study of OX40 agonist ivuxolimab in advanced cancers. Whole-study context: Patient treatment consisted of intravenous ivuxolimab administration every 2 weeks at 0.01 to 10 mg/kg. Overall study findings and caveats: The CD4+ and CD8+ T cells in the blood had expanded clonally by week 6 at 0.1 to 3.0 mg/kg.

Turning to this clone: The antigen is not known.

Trimming stripped 7 bases from V and 2 bases from J, with 14 bases between. The germline gives CDR1 ENHRY, CDR2 SYGVKD. This CDR3 has 15 residues. TCRdb's table, derived via immunoSEQ multiplex PCR, lists solely in-frame clones and lacks some. This table holds about 79,000 clones, about 90% found once. The chain employs TRBV10-3 and TRBJ2-2; maybe TRBD2 (6 bases). Sequencing used CD4+ or CD8+ T cells sorted from blood, obtained in a trial of the OX40 agonist ivuxolimab. This sequence was found in an adult with an advanced solid tumor such as melanoma, head and neck, liver or kidney cancer. The CDR3 sequence is CAIKRGGPNTGELFF. The CDR3 DNA sequence: TGTGCCATCAAAAGGGGAGGCCCTAACACCGGGGAGCTGTTTTTT.